The 16 T cell receptor beta chains below come from one sample, sequenced in a study of blood T cell repertoires in COVID-19. Produced via immunoSEQ multiplex PCR; TCRdb's table is partial and in-frame only. The sample has approximately 250,000 clones, more than 85% seen once. The sequenced material came from PBMCs or T cells enriched from blood (not recorded which). The receptors come from a man aged 35 to 55 who had been exposed to COVID-19.

J is TRBJ1-6 and V is TRBV28; TRBD1 matches 11 bases. CDR3 length: 14 residues. Germline CDR1 MDHEN, CDR2 SYDVKM. After removal of 6 bases from V and 9 bases from J, the junction contained 4 bases not matched to a gene. The CDR3 DNA reads TGTGCCAGCAGCAAGGGACAGGGGGTTTCACCCCTCCACTTT. As protein: CASSKGQGVSPLHF.

This chain uses TRBV7-2 with TRBJ2-5, with no clear D. The CDR3 sequence is 11 residues long. Trimming took 5 bases from V and 10 from J, leaving 11 bases between them. Germline CDR1 SGHTA, CDR2 FQGNSA. CDR3 DNA: TGTGCCAGCAGCCCTCAGAACGTCCAGTACTTC. Its translation: CASSPQNVQYF.

The gene calls are TRBV6-2 or TRBV6-3 and TRBJ1-2, with 7 bases that match TRBD1. Germline trimming cut 5 bases from V and 0 bases from J; bases unmatched to any gene: 0. Germline V gene lookup returns CDR1 MNHEY and CDR2 SVGEGT. CDR3 size: 13 residues. The CDR3 sequence: CASSGTANYGYTF. The CDR3 region has the DNA TGTGCCAGCAGTGGGACAGCTAACTATGGCTACACCTTC.

The gene calls are TRBV5-4 and TRBJ1-3; TRBD1 might be the D (6 bases). The CDR3 length is 15 residues. Germline V gene data show CDR1 as SGHNT and CDR2 as YYREEE (reference sequence). Trimming shortened V by 4 bases and J by 4 bases, and 15 bases separated the two germline ends. The DNA of the CDR3 is TGTGCCAGCAGCGCGGCCAGGGGTAGAGGAAACACCATATATTTT. Translating it yields CASSAARGRGNTIYF.

This clone was recorded only once. The V and J genes are TRBV6-4 and TRBJ2-1; a weak D match, TRBD2 (5 bases). CDR3 length: 15 residues. Trimming took off 2 bases at V and 6 bases at J, with 14 bases between the two ends. Looked up from germline, CDR1 is MRHNA and CDR2 is SNTAGT. As DNA, the CDR3 is TGTGCCAGCAGTGACCCACCAGGAGCGGTCAATGAGCAGTTCTTC. Translation: CASSDPPGAVNEQFF.

The sample holds one count of this clone. The rearrangement joins TRBV28 to TRBJ1-2, with TRBD1 matching over 9 bases. The CDR3 runs to 14 residues. The germline V gene encodes CDR1 MDHEN and CDR2 SYDVKM. With V trimmed by 5 bases and J by 8 bases, 9 bases remained unmatched. CDR3 sequence reads: CASSPGTGLFGYTF. The CDR3 coding sequence is TGTGCCAGCAGTCCCGGGACAGGGTTGTTCGGCTACACCTTC.

The CDR3 nucleotides read TGCGCCAGCAGCCCTTCAACCGGGACAGGGACTTTGAACACTGAAGCTTTCTTT. Translation: CASSPSTGTGTLNTEAFF. The rearrangement joins TRBV4-1 to TRBJ1-1; the match to TRBD1 covers 9 bases. CDR1 and CDR2 (germline): MGHRA, YSYEKL. The CDR3 extends over 18 amino acids. The V and J ends lost 4 bases and 0 bases, in that order; junction bases with no gene match: 12.

CDR3 sequence (DNA): TGTGCCAGCAGTAATAAAGCCAGGGGGGCGGAAAAACTGTTTTTT. Translating it yields CASSNKARGAEKLFF. The rearrangement links TRBV6-6 to TRBJ1-4; 7 bases map to TRBD1. The CDR3 runs 15 residues. The junction had 11 bases not matched to a gene; V was cut back by 5 bases and J by 8 bases. Per the germline V gene, CDR1 is MNHNY and CDR2 is SVGAGI (reference sequence).

This chain's CDR3 is CASSLVRGGNTEAFF. The DNA for the CDR3 is TGTGCCAGCAGCTTAGTAAGGGGCGGTAACACTGAAGCTTTCTTT. The genes are TRBV11-2 and TRBJ1-1, with D possibly matching TRBD1 (5 bases). Germline loops: CDR1 SGHAT, CDR2 FQNNGV. This CDR3 contains 15 residues. V was shortened by 1 base and J by 2 bases, with 11 bases between the two germline ends.

The chain recombines TRBV6-5 with TRBJ1-5; tentatively, D is TRBD1 (6 bases). The germline V gene has CDR1 MNHEY and CDR2 SVGAGI. This CDR3 has 16 amino acids. V was pared by 2 bases and J by 3 bases, with 14 bases between. In DNA, the CDR3 is TGTGCCAGCAGTTACCTTACTGGGACAAACAATCAGCCCCAGCATTTT. This sequence encodes CASSYLTGTNNQPQHF.

The chain has TRBV5-4 and TRBJ1-6; D is ambiguous. Germline V gene data show CDR1 as SGHNT and CDR2 as YYREEE (reference sequence). The CDR3 contains 15 residues. Trimming pared 4 bases from V and 8 bases from J, leaving 16 bases between. DNA for the CDR3: TGTGCCAGCAGCGACCGGACGGGAAGGGATTCACCCCTCCACTTT. Its translation: CASSDRTGRDSPLHF.

In nucleotides, the CDR3 is TGTGCCAGCAATAATGGAGAGAGGGCTAACTATGGCTACACCTTC. Its translation: CASNNGERANYGYTF. V gene TRBV6-5 combines with J gene TRBJ1-2; no reliable D call. Germline V CDR1 and CDR2: MNHEY, SVGAGI. This CDR3 region has 15 residues. The V gene lost 7 bases and the J gene lost 0 bases, with 15 bases spanning the gap.

The gene calls are TRBV12-3 or TRBV12-4 and TRBJ1-1; maybe TRBD1 (5 bases). The germline V and J ends were trimmed by 5 bases and 0 bases, with 7 bases remaining between them. The CDR3 runs 13 residues. This CDR3 reads CASSRQMNTEAFF. The CDR3 bases are TGTGCCAGCAGTAGACAGATGAACACTGAAGCTTTCTTT.

CDR3 sequence reads: CASSTGAREQFF. The CDR3 DNA sequence: TGTGCCAGCAGCACAGGGGCAAGGGAGCAGTTCTTC. The chain combines TRBV6-5 with TRBJ2-1; 7 positions match TRBD1. This CDR3 comprises 12 residues. CDR1 is MNHEY and CDR2 is SVGAGI in the germline V gene. With 6 bases clipped from V and 10 bases from J, the junction kept 6 bases outside the gene matches.

J is TRBJ1-2 and V is TRBV2, with TRBD1 matching 7 bases. From germline, CDR1 is SNHLY and CDR2 FYNNEI. V lost 6 bases and J lost 5; bases outside the gene matches: 9. This CDR3 is built from 14 residues. CDR3 amino acids: CASSIDEGAYGYTF. CDR3 bases: TGTGCCAGCAGCATAGATGAGGGGGCTTATGGCTACACCTTC.

This chain uses TRBV4-1 with TRBJ1-1, with D perhaps matching TRBD1 (5 bases). CDR3 length: 15 residues. Germline V gives CDR1 MGHRA, CDR2 YSYEKL. Trimming stripped 4 bases from V and 0 bases from J, with 12 bases between. As DNA, the CDR3 is TGCGCCAGCAGCCGGTCCCGGGGGATGAACACTGAAGCTTTCTTT. Translated, it gives CASSRSRGMNTEAFF.